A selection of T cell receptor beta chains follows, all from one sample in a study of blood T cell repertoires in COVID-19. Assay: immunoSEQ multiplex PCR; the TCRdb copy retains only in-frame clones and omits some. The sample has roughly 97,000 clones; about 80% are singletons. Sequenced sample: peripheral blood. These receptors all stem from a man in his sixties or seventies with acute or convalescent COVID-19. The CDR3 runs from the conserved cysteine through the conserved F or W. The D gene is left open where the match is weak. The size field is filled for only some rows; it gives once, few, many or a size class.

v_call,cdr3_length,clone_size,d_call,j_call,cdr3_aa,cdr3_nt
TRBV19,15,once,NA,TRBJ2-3,CASSPARRSTDTQYF,TGTGCCAGTAGTCCAGCTAGGAGGAGCACAGATACGCAGTATTTT
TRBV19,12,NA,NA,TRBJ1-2,CASSPTRGGYTF,TGTGCCAGTAGTCCCACCCGGGGAGGCTACACCTTC
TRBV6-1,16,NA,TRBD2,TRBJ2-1,CASSENLAGGRDEQFF,TGTGCCAGCAGTGAAAACCTTGCGGGGGGGAGAGATGAGCAGTTCTTC
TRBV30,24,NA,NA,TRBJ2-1,CAWRRRRTSGEQGLRGPRWNEQFF,TGTGCCTGGAGACGGAGGAGAACGTCAGGGGAGCAGGGATTGAGGGGACCTAGGTGGAATGAGCAGTTCTTC
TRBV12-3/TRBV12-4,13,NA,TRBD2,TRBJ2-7,CASRAGTSSQQYF,TGTGCCAGCAGGGCCGGGACTAGTAGCCAGCAGTACTTC
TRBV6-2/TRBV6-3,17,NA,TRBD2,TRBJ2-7,CASSSGRAFVRSYEQYF,TGTGCCAGCAGTAGCGGGAGGGCTTTTGTGCGATCCTACGAGCAGTACTTC
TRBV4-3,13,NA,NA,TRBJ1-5,CASSQDLIQPQHF,TGCGCCAGCAGCCAAGATCTTATTCAGCCCCAGCATTTT
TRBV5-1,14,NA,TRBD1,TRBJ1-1,CAGGTGESGTEAFF,TGCGCCGGAGGGACAGGGGAATCGGGCACTGAAGCTTTCTTT
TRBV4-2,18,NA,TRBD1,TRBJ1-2,CASSPDRRSGGTNYGYTF,TGTGCCAGCAGCCCTGATCGCAGGTCAGGGGGCACGAACTATGGCTACACCTTC
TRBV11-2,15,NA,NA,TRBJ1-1,CASSPRTERNTEAFF,TGTGCCAGCAGTCCCAGGACTGAAAGGAACACTGAAGCTTTCTTT
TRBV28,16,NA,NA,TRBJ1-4,CASTIRQFATNEKLFF,TGTGCCAGCACCATACGACAATTCGCAACTAATGAAAAACTGTTTTTT
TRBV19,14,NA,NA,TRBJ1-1,CASKDRKPNTEAFF,TGTGCCAGTAAAGACAGGAAACCGAACACTGAAGCTTTCTTT
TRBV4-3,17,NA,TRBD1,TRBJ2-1,CASSQESREGADNEQFF,TGCGCCAGCAGCCAAGAAAGTAGAGAGGGGGCCGACAATGAGCAGTTCTTC
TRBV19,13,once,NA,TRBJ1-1,CASTDPNRVTAFF,TGTGCCAGTACCGACCCGAACAGGGTAACAGCTTTCTTT
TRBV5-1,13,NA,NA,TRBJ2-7,CASGAGISYEQYF,TGCGCCAGCGGAGCAGGGATCTCCTACGAGCAGTACTTC
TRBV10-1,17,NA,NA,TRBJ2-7,CASSGRSLDSHPYEQYF,TGCGCCAGCAGTGGGAGGTCCCTGGACAGCCACCCCTACGAGCAGTACTTC
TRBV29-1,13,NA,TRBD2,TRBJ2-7,CSVDVLAGGEQYF,TGCAGCGTTGACGTTCTAGCGGGAGGCGAGCAGTACTTC
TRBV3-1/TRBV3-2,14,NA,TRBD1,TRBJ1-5,CASGSGGSGQPQHF,TGTGCCAGTGGATCAGGGGGCTCTGGTCAGCCCCAGCATTTT
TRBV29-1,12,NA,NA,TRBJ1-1,CSVAQTNTEAFF,TGCAGCGTTGCACAAACGAACACTGAAGCTTTCTTT
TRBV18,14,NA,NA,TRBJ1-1,CASSPSNANTEAFF,TGTGCCAGCTCACCATCTAATGCGAACACTGAAGCTTTCTTT
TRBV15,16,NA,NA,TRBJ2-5,CATSRGPMRLEETQYF,TGTGCCACCAGCAGAGGTCCGATGAGATTAGAAGAGACCCAGTACTTC
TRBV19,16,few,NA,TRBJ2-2,CASRTPRVPNTGELFF,TGTGCCAGTAGGACACCGAGAGTACCGAACACCGGGGAGCTGTTTTTT
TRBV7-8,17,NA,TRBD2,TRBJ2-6,CASGVGSGSSGANVLTF,TGTGCCAGCGGGGTGGGTAGCGGGAGCTCTGGGGCCAACGTCCTGACTTTC
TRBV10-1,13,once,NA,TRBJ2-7,CASSENNSYEQYF,TGCGCCAGCAGTGAAAACAATTCCTACGAGCAGTACTTC
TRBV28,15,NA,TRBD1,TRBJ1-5,CASSTGTGGLWPQHF,TGTGCCAGCAGTACCGGGACAGGGGGTCTTTGGCCCCAGCATTTT
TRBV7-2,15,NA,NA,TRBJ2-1,CASSWGRGRWNEQFF,TGTGCCAGCAGTTGGGGGCGGGGGAGGTGGAATGAGCAGTTCTTC
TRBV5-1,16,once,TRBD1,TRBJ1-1,CASSLSGQGENTEAFF,TGCGCCAGCAGCTTGTCGGGACAGGGGGAAAACACTGAAGCTTTCTTT
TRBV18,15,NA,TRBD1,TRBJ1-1,CASSPEEGARTEAFF,TGTGCCAGCTCACCAGAGGAGGGGGCGAGGACTGAAGCTTTCTTT
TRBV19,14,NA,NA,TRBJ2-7,CASSGRHGTYEQYF,TGTGCCAGTAGTGGAAGACACGGCACCTACGAGCAGTACTTC
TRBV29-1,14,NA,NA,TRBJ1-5,CSVARGEVNQPQHF,TGCAGCGTTGCTCGTGGGGAGGTCAATCAGCCCCAGCATTTT
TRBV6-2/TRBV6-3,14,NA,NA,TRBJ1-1,CASSSHDGRAEAFF,TGTGCCAGCAGTTCACACGACGGGCGGGCTGAAGCTTTCTTT
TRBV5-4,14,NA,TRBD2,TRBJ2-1,CASSWGSGGWEQFF,TGTGCCAGCAGCTGGGGTAGCGGGGGTTGGGAGCAGTTCTTC
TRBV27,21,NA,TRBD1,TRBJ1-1,CASSRKPGQFALASMNTEAFF,TGTGCCAGCAGTCGCAAACCGGGACAGTTCGCCCTAGCTTCCATGAACACTGAAGCTTTCTTT
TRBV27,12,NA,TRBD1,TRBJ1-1,CASRTGVAEAFF,TGTGCCAGCAGGACAGGGGTTGCTGAAGCTTTCTTT
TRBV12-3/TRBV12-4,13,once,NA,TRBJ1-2,CASTTGGVTGYTF,TGTGCCAGCACGACAGGAGGCGTGACAGGCTACACCTTC
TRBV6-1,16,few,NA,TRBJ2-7,CASSGARLPGIDEQYF,TGTGCCAGCAGTGGGGCGAGACTACCGGGGATAGACGAGCAGTACTTC
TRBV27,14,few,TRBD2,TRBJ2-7,CASRGLAGGLEQYF,TGTGCCAGCAGGGGACTAGCGGGAGGCCTCGAGCAGTACTTC
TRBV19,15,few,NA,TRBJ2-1,CASSYDRLSYNEQFF,TGTGCCAGTAGTTATGACAGGTTGTCCTACAATGAGCAGTTCTTC
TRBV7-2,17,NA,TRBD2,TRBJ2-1,CASSQRSGGAVYNEQFF,TGTGCCAGCAGCCAGAGGAGCGGGGGGGCGGTCTACAATGAGCAGTTCTTC
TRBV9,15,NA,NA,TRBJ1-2,CASSFNGGGDNGYTF,TGTGCCAGCAGTTTCAACGGGGGAGGGGACAATGGCTACACCTTC
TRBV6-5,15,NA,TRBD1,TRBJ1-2,CASSYGRGRSYGYTF,TGTGCCAGCAGTTACGGCAGGGGGCGAAGCTATGGCTACACCTTC
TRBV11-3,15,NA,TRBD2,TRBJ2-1,CASSLVAGVWNEQFF,TGTGCCAGCAGCCTGGTAGCGGGAGTTTGGAATGAGCAGTTCTTC
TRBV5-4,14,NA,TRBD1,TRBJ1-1,CASSFDRVVTEAFF,TGTGCCAGCAGCTTCGACAGGGTTGTCACTGAAGCTTTCTTT
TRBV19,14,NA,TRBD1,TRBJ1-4,CASSTGTGDEKLFF,TGTGCCAGTAGTACCGGGACAGGAGATGAAAAACTGTTTTTT